The entry below describes one T cell receptor (beta chain). The antigen is unknown. CDR1 SGHRS and CDR2 YFSETQ come from the germline V gene. The germline V and J ends were trimmed by 3 bases and 4 bases, with 9 bases remaining between them. The CDR3 runs 13 residues. The sample originates from a study of cytotoxic CD8 clonotypes in ibrutinib-treated CLL. Overall study results and limits: Exceeding age-matched healthy donors, baseline clonality also tracked the counts of circulating CD8+ T cells. Treatment saw public clonotypes, which were uncommon, either contract or stay stable.

Target depth was 1 in 200,000 to 1 in 1 million T cells, about 10x per clonotype. The repertoire was sequenced with immunoSEQ multiplex PCR; TCRdb's copy has only in-frame clones and lacks some. The sample contains approximately 100,000 clones, roughly 57% of which appear only once. The source was PBMCs, collected after 24 months of ibrutinib treatment. This chain connects TRBV5-1 to TRBJ2-3; D remains unclear. This TCR derives from a human donor with chronic lymphocytic leukemia. The CDR3: CASSSGRADTQYF. The CDR3 DNA reads TGCGCCAGCAGCTCAGGTCGGGCAGATACGCAGTATTTT. Full variable domain (outside the CDR3, taken from reference TRBV5-1 and TRBJ2-3): KAGVTQTPRYLIKTRGQQVTLSCSPISGHRSVSWYQQTPGQGLQFLFEYFSETQRNKGNFPGRFSGRQFSNSRSEMNVSTLELGDSALYLCASSSGRADTQYFGPGTRLTVL.